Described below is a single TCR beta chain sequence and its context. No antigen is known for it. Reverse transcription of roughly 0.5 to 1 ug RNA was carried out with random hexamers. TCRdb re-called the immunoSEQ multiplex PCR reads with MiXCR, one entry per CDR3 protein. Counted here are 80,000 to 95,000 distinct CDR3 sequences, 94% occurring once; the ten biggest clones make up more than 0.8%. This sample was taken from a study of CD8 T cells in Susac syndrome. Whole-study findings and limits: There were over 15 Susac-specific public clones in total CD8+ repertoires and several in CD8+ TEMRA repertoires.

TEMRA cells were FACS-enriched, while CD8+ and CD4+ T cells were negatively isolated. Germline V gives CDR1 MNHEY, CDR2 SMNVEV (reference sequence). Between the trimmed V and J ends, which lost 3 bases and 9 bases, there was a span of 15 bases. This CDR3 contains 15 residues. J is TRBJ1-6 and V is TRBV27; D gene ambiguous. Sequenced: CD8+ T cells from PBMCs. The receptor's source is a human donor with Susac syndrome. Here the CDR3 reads CASSFSDDHGSPLHF. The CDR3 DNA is TGTGCCAGCAGTTTCAGCGACGATCATGGTTCACCCCTCCACTTT.